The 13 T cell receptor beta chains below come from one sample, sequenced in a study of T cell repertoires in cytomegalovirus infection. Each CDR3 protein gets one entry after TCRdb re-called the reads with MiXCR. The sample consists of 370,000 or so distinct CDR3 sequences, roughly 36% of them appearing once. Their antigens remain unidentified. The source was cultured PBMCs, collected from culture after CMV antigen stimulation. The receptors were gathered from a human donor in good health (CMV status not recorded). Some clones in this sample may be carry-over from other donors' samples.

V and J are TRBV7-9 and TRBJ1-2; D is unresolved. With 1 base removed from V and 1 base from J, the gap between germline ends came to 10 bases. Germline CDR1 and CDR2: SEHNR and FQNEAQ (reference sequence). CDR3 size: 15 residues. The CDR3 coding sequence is TGTGCCAGCAGCTTAGAGGGATGGGGTAACTATGGCTACACCTTC. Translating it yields CASSLEGWGNYGYTF.

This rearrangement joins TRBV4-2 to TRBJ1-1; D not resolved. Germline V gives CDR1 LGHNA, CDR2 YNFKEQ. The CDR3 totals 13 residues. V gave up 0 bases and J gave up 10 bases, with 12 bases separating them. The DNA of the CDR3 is TGTGCCAGCAGCCAAGATTTGACCCGGGGAGCTTTCTTT. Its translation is CASSQDLTRGAFF.

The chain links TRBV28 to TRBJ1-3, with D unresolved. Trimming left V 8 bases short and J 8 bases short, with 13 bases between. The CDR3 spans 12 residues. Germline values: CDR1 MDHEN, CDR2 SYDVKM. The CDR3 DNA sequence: TGTGCCAGCCGCAGAGGGATAGACACCATATATTTT. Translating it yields CASRRGIDTIYF.

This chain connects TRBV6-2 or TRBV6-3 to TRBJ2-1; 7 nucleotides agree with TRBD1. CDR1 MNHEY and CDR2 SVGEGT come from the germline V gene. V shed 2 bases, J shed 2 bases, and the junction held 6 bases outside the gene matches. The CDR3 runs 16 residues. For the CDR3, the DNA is TGTGCCAGCAGTTACCCGACAGGGACCACCTACAATGAGCAGTTCTTC. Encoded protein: CASSYPTGTTYNEQFF.

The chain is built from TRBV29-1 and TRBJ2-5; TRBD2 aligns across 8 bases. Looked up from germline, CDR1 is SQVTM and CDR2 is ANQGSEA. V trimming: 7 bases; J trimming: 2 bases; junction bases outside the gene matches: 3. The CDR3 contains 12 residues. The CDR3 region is CSGSGTQETQYF. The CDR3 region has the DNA TGCAGCGGTAGCGGGACACAAGAGACCCAGTACTTC.

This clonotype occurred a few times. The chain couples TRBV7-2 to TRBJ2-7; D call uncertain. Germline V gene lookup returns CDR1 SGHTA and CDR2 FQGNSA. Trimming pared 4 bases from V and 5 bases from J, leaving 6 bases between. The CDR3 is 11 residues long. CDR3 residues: CASSSVNEQYV. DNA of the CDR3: TGTGCCAGCAGCTCGGTGAACGAGCAGTACGTC.

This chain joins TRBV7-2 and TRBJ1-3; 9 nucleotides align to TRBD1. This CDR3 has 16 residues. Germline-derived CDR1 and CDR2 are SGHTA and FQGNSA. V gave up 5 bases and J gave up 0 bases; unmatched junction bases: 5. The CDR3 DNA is TGTGCCAGCAGCGGTACAGGGGGCAGCTCTGGAAACACCATATATTTT. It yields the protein CASSGTGGSSGNTIYF.

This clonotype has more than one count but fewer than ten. As DNA, the CDR3 is TGTGCCAGCAGCCAAACGCAGGGCCAAGAGACCCAGTACTTC. This codes for CASSQTQGQETQYF. The chain joins TRBV9 to TRBJ2-5; possible D gene TRBD1, 5 bases. V dropped 4 bases and J dropped 1 base, with 11 bases sitting between them. Germline V gene lookup returns CDR1 SGDLS and CDR2 YYNGEE. CDR3 length: 14 amino acids.

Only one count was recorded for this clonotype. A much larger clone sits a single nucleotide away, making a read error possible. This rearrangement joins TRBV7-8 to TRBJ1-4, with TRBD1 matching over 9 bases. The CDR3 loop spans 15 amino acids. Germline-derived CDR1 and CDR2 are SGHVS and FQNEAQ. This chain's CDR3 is CASSSTGGLNEKPFF. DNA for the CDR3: TGTGCCAGCAGTTCTACAGGGGGCCTTAATGAAAAACCGTTTTTT. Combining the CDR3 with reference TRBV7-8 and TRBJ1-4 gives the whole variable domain GAGVSQSPRYKVAKRGQDVALRCDPISGHVSLFWYQQALGQGPEFLTYFQNEAQLDKSGLPSDRFFAERPEGSVSTLKIQRTQQEDSAVYLCASSSTGGLNEKPFFGSGTQLSVL.

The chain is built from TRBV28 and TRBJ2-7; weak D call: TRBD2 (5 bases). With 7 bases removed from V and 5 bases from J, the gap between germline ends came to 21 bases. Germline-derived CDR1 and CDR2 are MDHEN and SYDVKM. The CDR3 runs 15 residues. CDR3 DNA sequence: TGTGCCAGCACCGACCAACGGGGTGATTGGAACGAGCAGTACTTC. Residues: CASTDQRGDWNEQYF.

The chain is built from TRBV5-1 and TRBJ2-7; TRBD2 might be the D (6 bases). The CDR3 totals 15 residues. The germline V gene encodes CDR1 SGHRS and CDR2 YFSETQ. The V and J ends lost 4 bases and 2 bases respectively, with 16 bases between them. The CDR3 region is CASSLRGGGTYEQYF. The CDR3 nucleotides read TGCGCCAGCAGCCTCCGGGGCGGAGGGACCTACGAGCAGTACTTC.

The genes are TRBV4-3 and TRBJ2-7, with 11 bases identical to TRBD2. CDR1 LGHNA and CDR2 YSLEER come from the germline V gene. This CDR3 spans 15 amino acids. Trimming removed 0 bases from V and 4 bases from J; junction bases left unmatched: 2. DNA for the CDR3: TGCGCCAGCAGCCAAGAAGGGACTAGCGGATACGAGCAGTACTTC. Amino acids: CASSQEGTSGYEQYF.

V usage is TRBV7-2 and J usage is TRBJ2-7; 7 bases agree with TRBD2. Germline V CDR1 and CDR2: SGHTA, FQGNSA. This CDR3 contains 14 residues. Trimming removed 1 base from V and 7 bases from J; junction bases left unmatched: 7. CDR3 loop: CASSLGGGGNEQYF. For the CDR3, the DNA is TGTGCCAGCAGCTTAGGCGGCGGGGGTAATGAGCAGTACTTC.